What follows are 21 T cell receptor beta chains derived from one specimen sequenced in a study of T-cell reconstitution after alpha-beta-depleted transplantation in children. Unique molecular identifiers were incorporated when the TCRbeta library was constructed. TCRdb re-called the PCR reads with MiXCR, one entry per CDR3 protein. This sample yields around 500,000 distinct CDR3 sequences, of which around 12% are seen a single time; 4.5% to 6% belongs to the top ten. This specimen consisted of PBMCs from the stem cell graft donor, obtained from the stem cell graft. These receptors were collected from a human donor who donated a stem cell graft to a child with combined immunodeficiency.

This clonotype has only a few counts. This chain links TRBV10-3 with TRBJ2-5, with 8 nucleotides matching TRBD1. Germline assignment: CDR1 ENHRY and CDR2 SYGVKD. V trimming: 3 bases; J trimming: 3 bases; junction bases outside the gene matches: 9. This CDR3 region has 16 residues. The CDR3 loop reads CAISEPGGRIKETQYF. The CDR3 DNA reads as TGTGCCATCAGTGAACCAGGGGGCCGAATTAAAGAGACCCAGTACTTC.

This clonotype was detected a few times. The rearrangement links TRBV6-5 to TRBJ1-3; D not certain. V was cut by 4 bases and J by 1 base, with 5 bases left in between. Germline values: CDR1 MNHEY, CDR2 SVGAGI. The CDR3 has 13 amino acids. The CDR3 DNA follows: TGTGCCAGCAGTTGGGGTTCTGGAAACACCATATATTTT. Its translation is CASSWGSGNTIYF.

This clonotype has just a few counts. CDR3 nucleotides: TGTGCCAGCAGTTACTCTGCGGGGGCTTGGAACACCGGGGAGCTGTTTTTT. This gives the protein CASSYSAGAWNTGELFF. The chain recombines TRBV6-5 with TRBJ2-2, with D maybe TRBD2 (7 bases). CDR1 and CDR2 (germline): MNHEY, SVGAGI. The CDR3 has 17 residues. The V gene lost 0 bases and the J gene lost 1 base, with 12 bases spanning the gap.

This clonotype was observed a few times. The gene calls are TRBV6-1 and TRBJ2-3; 8 bases align to TRBD2. The CDR3 contains 15 residues. Germline lookup yields CDR1 MNHNS and CDR2 SASEGT. V was clipped by 1 base and J by 3 bases; unmatched bases: 3. The CDR3 loop is CASSEDVAGTDTQYF. CDR3 coding DNA: TGTGCCAGCAGTGAAGATGTAGCGGGGACAGATACGCAGTATTTT.

This clonotype was seen ten or more times. The chain is built from TRBV12-3 or TRBV12-4 and TRBJ2-3; TRBD2 agrees at 10 bases. The CDR3 sequence is 16 residues long. Trimming cost V 4 bases and J 0 bases; bases outside gene matches: 4. Written as DNA, the CDR3 is TGTGCCAGCAGTTCTGGGACTAGCGTTAGCACAGATACGCAGTATTTT. This gives the protein CASSSGTSVSTDTQYF.

This clonotype was detected only a few times. This chain links TRBV5-1 with TRBJ2-2; the D is unclear. V lost 4 bases to trimming and J lost 1 base, with 14 bases between them. Germline CDR1 SGHRS, CDR2 YFSETQ. CDR3 size: 16 residues. CDR3 nucleotides: TGCGCCAGCAGCGGGCGGATAGGTCGGAACACCGGGGAGCTGTTTTTT. It translates to CASSGRIGRNTGELFF.

The chain is built from TRBV5-6 and TRBJ2-2; TRBD1 agrees at 8 bases. Losses at the gene ends were 4 bases for V and 4 bases for J; bases not matched to a gene: 9. The CDR3 contains 16 residues. CDR1 is SGHDT and CDR2 is YYEEEE in the germline V gene. CDR3 loop: CASSQIRGPGTGELFF. The DNA for the CDR3 is TGTGCCAGCAGCCAAATCAGGGGGCCGGGCACCGGGGAGCTGTTTTTT.

The chain carries TRBV27 and TRBJ1-1; no clear D. The germline V gene has CDR1 MNHEY and CDR2 SMNVEV (reference sequence). V dropped 4 bases and J dropped 3 bases, with 12 bases sitting between them. This CDR3 is built from 14 residues. The DNA of the CDR3 is TGTGCCAGCAGTTCCCCTGCCGGATACACTGAAGCTTTCTTT. Amino acid sequence: CASSSPAGYTEAFF.

The table lists this clonotype with many counts. The V gene is TRBV4-3, the J gene TRBJ2-7; TRBD2 agrees at 9 bases. This CDR3 is built from 16 residues. With V trimmed by 0 bases and J by 2 bases, 5 bases remained unmatched. The germline gives CDR1 LGHNA, CDR2 YSLEER. CDR3 region: CASSQDMASGAYEQYF. DNA for the CDR3: TGCGCCAGCAGCCAAGATATGGCTAGCGGGGCCTACGAGCAGTACTTC.

The CDR3 DNA is TGTGCCAGTAGTATAGCCCTAGCCCAGAAGGTGGTCGATACGCAGTATTTT. This sequence encodes CASSIALAQKVVDTQYF. The rearrangement links TRBV19 to TRBJ2-3; D perhaps matches TRBD2 (5 bases). V gave up 1 base and J gave up 6 bases, with 20 bases separating them. CDR3 size: 17 residues. From germline, CDR1 is LNHDA and CDR2 SQIVND (reference sequence). The variable domain in full, completed from reference TRBV19 and TRBJ2-3, reads DGGITQSPKYLFRKEGQNVTLSCEQNLNHDAMYWYRQDPGQGLRLIYYSQIVNDFQKGDIAEGYSVSREKKESFPLTVTSAQKNPTAFYLCASSIALAQKVVDTQYFGPGTRLTVL.

The table lists this clonotype with many counts. The rearrangement joins TRBV29-1 to TRBJ2-1; D gene ambiguous. This CDR3 is 13 amino acids long. Per the germline V gene, CDR1 is SQVTM and CDR2 is ANQGSEA. V gave up 3 bases and J gave up 4 bases, with 10 bases separating them. CDR3 nucleotide sequence: TGCAGCGTTGAGGTCGGATGGTACAATGAGCAGTTCTTC. Amino acid sequence: CSVEVGWYNEQFF.

This sequence joins TRBV6-2 or TRBV6-3 and TRBJ2-3, with TRBD2 matching over 12 bases. Germline V CDR1 and CDR2: MNHEY, SVGEGT. CDR3 length: 15 residues. J lost 4 bases, V lost 5 bases, and 4 bases had no gene match. The CDR3 DNA follows: TGTGCCAGCAGTACTAGCGGGAGGATCCCAGATACGCAGTATTTT. Its protein product is CASSTSGRIPDTQYF.

Here the CDR3 DNA reads TGTGCCACCGACGGGAACCGAGGAGATACGCAGTATTTT. Translation: CATDGNRGDTQYF. V is TRBV10-3 and J is TRBJ2-3; a weak D match, TRBD2 (5 bases). Trimming shortened V by 10 bases and J by 5 bases, and 16 bases separated the two germline ends. Germline V gene lookup returns CDR1 ENHRY and CDR2 SYGVKD. The CDR3 spans 13 residues.

This clonotype was counted many times. This rearrangement joins TRBV4-3 to TRBJ2-1; 8 bases are shared with TRBD2. CDR1 and CDR2 from the germline V gene are LGHNA and YSLEER. The CDR3 totals 16 residues. V lost 0 bases to trimming and J lost 2 bases; unmatched junction nucleotides: 3. The CDR3 loop is CASSQEPAGAYNEQFF. The CDR3, as DNA: TGCGCCAGCAGCCAAGAACCAGCGGGAGCCTACAATGAGCAGTTCTTC.

This clonotype was counted ten times or more. CDR3 region: CASSQEHAGASTDTQYF. CDR3 coding DNA: TGTGCCAGCAGCCAAGAGCACGCGGGGGCCAGCACAGATACGCAGTATTTT. The genes are TRBV4-2 and TRBJ2-3; D is perhaps TRBD2 (7 bases). The V end was cut by 0 bases, the J end by 0 bases, with 13 bases between. There are 17 residues in the CDR3. CDR1 and CDR2 (germline): LGHNA, YNFKEQ.

The chain combines TRBV5-1 with TRBJ1-2, with a possible D match to TRBD1 (5 bases). Germline V gene lookup returns CDR1 SGHRS and CDR2 YFSETQ. The CDR3 is 15 residues long. V was shortened by 0 bases and J by 3 bases, with 12 bases between the two germline ends. This CDR3 is CASSLDRGDYYGYTF. In DNA form, the CDR3 reads TGCGCCAGCAGCTTGGACCGGGGGGACTACTATGGCTACACCTTC.

This clonotype turned up a few times. The V gene is TRBV30, the J gene TRBJ2-5; 7 bases line up with TRBD2. The V and J ends lost 3 bases and 0 bases, in that order; junction bases with no gene match: 4. CDR1 is GTSNPN and CDR2 is SVGIG in the germline V gene (reference sequence). This CDR3 contains 14 residues. The CDR3 region has the DNA TGTGCCTGGAGCGGGACTAACTACCAAGAGACCCAGTACTTC. Amino acid sequence: CAWSGTNYQETQYF.

V is TRBV7-2 and J is TRBJ1-2; no reliable D call. The CDR3 is 14 residues long. The V end lost 3 bases, the J end lost 6 bases, and 14 bases lay between the germline ends. Per germline, CDR1 SGHTA and CDR2 FQGNSA. The DNA for the CDR3 is TGTGCCAGCAGCTTGACACCGACGAAGGATGGCTACACCTTC. As protein: CASSLTPTKDGYTF.

This clonotype was observed at least ten times. This chain links TRBV12-3 or TRBV12-4 with TRBJ2-1; TRBD2 might be the D (5 bases). CDR3 length: 13 amino acids. Trimming took off 3 bases at V and 12 bases at J, with 15 bases between the two ends. The CDR3 here is CASSLVGSEGQFF. DNA for the CDR3: TGTGCCAGCAGTTTGGTTGGTAGCGAAGGGCAGTTCTTC.

The gene calls are TRBV9 and TRBJ2-1; D is unclear. Germline V CDR1 and CDR2: SGDLS, YYNGEE. V was shortened by 2 bases and J by 3 bases, with 15 bases between the two germline ends. The CDR3 length is 16 residues. In DNA form, the CDR3 reads TGTGCCAGCAGCGTCTCCCAGAGAGCTGTCTACAATGAGCAGTTCTTC. It yields the protein CASSVSQRAVYNEQFF. Supplemented by reference TRBV9 and TRBJ2-1, the full variable domain reads DSGVTQTPKHLITATGQRVTLRCSPRSGDLSVYWYQQSLDQGLQFLIQYYNGEERAKGNILERFSAQQFPDLHSELNLSSLELGDSALYFCASSVSQRAVYNEQFFGPGTRLTVL.

The table lists this clonotype with a few counts. The chain carries TRBV29-1 and TRBJ1-2, with D possibly matching TRBD1 (6 bases). The CDR3 totals 12 residues. The germline V and J ends were trimmed by 6 bases and 7 bases, with 15 bases remaining between them. The germline V gene encodes CDR1 SQVTM and CDR2 ANQGSEA. The CDR3 region is CSVGDTLVGYTF. Written as DNA, the CDR3 is TGCAGCGTGGGGGACACCTTGGTTGGCTACACCTTC.